The rows below give T cell receptor beta chains drawn from one sample of a study of blood T cell repertoires in COVID-19. Libraries were prepared by immunoSEQ multiplex PCR; TCRdb keeps only in-frame clonotypes and omits some of them. Of 410,000 or so clones detected, 70% to 90% appear once; the ten largest clones hold roughly 1.6%. The sample taken for sequencing was peripheral blood. These receptors came from a woman in her forties with COVID-19, enrolled during active disease. The CDR3 runs from the conserved cysteine through the conserved F or W. D genes are given only for firm matches. Some rows mark clone size as missing; the rest say once, few, many or name a class of expanded clone.

cdr3_nt cdr3_aa j_call clone_size d_call v_call
TGTGCCAGCAGCGCAAGGACAAGGGGAAAAACTGAAGCTTTCTTT CASSARTRGKTEAFF TRBJ1-1 . . TRBV9
TGTGCCAGTAGTATAGTGGGAGGAGAAGGGACCCTCCACTTT CASSIVGGEGTLHF TRBJ1-6 . . TRBV19
TGTGCCAGCAGTGCGACAGAGAACTATGGCTACACCTTC CASSATENYGYTF TRBJ1-2 . . TRBV28
TGCGCCAGCAGCCCTGGACATTCGTCCTCTGGAAACACCATATATTTT CASSPGHSSSGNTIYF TRBJ1-3 once . TRBV5-1
TGTGCCAGCAGCACAAACAGGGGGCCCCTAAGTTTCTTC CASSTNRGPLSFF TRBJ2-7 . TRBD1 TRBV11-2
TGTGCCAGCAGTTTGTTGGACAGCAACACTGAAGCTTTCTTT CASSLLDSNTEAFF TRBJ1-1 . . TRBV28
TGTGCCAGCAGTTTTAAGGGGGAGAGATATAGCAATCAGCCCCAGCATTTT CASSFKGERYSNQPQHF TRBJ1-5 . . TRBV27
TGTGCCAGCGCAGGCAGCTCTGGAAACACCATATATTTT CASAGSSGNTIYF TRBJ1-3 . . TRBV6-5
TGTGCCAGCAGTTACGGGGGGGGATCGGATCAGCCCCAGCATTTT CASSYGGGSDQPQHF TRBJ1-5 . . TRBV6-5
TGTGCCAGCAGCTTCCGGGTGGCGACAGTACTCTCGGAACTGTTTTTT CASSFRVATVLSELFF TRBJ1-4 . . TRBV7-6
TGTGCCAGCAGTGAAATCTTGGGGAGCCAAGAGACCCAGTACTTC CASSEILGSQETQYF TRBJ2-5 . . TRBV6-1
TGTGCCAGTACCAACCGAGGGATCGGGTCACCCCTCCACTTT CASTNRGIGSPLHF TRBJ1-6 . . TRBV19
TGTGCCAGTAGTATTGGGGCGACAGGCAATCAGCCCCAGCATTTT CASSIGATGNQPQHF TRBJ1-5 . . TRBV19
TGTGCCAGCAGCCTAAATCAGCCCCAGCATTTT CASSLNQPQHF TRBJ1-5 . . TRBV3-1/TRBV3-2
TGTGCCAGCAGTTTAGAGGGACTAGCGGGGGTAGGTGGGGCCAACGTCCTGACTTTC CASSLEGLAGVGGANVLTF TRBJ2-6 . TRBD2 TRBV27
TGTGCCAGCAGCCCAAGTAGTCCTGGGGCCAACGTCCTGACTTTC CASSPSSPGANVLTF TRBJ2-6 . . TRBV28
TGTGCCAGCAGCGCAGGACAAGTATGGGACACTGAAGCTTTCTTT CASSAGQVWDTEAFF TRBJ1-1 . . TRBV7-9
TGTGCCATCAGTGTAGCCGGGACAGGGACGAACACTGAAGCTTTCTTT CAISVAGTGTNTEAFF TRBJ1-1 . TRBD1 TRBV10-3
TGTGCCAGCAGTTACAGTCAGGGGAGTGGCAATGAGCAGTTCTTC CASSYSQGSGNEQFF TRBJ2-1 . . TRBV6-2/TRBV6-3
TGTGCCAGTAGTGACAGGGAGAGCACAGATACGCAGTATTTT CASSDRESTDTQYF TRBJ2-3 . TRBD1 TRBV19
TGTGCCAGCAGTTTTGGGACAGGCCCCTACGAGCAGTACTTC CASSFGTGPYEQYF TRBJ2-7 . TRBD1 TRBV27
TGCGCCAGCAGCCAGGGACAGGCGGGGCAGAAACTGTTTTTT CASSQGQAGQKLFF TRBJ1-4 . TRBD1 TRBV5-1
TGTGCCAGCAGCTTGGAGGGCCCAGGGGACACCATATATTTT CASSLEGPGDTIYF TRBJ1-3 . . TRBV5-4
TGTGCCAGCAGTGAATCCAGCGGGGGTGGAGCAGATACGCAGTATTTT CASSESSGGGADTQYF TRBJ2-3 few TRBD2 TRBV6-1
TGTGCCAGCAGCTTCCTTCTCGACCCAGCGGCTTCCGCGCAGTACTTC CASSFLLDPAASAQYF TRBJ2-7 . . TRBV7-2
TGCGCCAGCAGTGAATGGGACAGGGGGGAATCCTACGAGCAGTACTTC CASSEWDRGESYEQYF TRBJ2-7 . TRBD1 TRBV10-2